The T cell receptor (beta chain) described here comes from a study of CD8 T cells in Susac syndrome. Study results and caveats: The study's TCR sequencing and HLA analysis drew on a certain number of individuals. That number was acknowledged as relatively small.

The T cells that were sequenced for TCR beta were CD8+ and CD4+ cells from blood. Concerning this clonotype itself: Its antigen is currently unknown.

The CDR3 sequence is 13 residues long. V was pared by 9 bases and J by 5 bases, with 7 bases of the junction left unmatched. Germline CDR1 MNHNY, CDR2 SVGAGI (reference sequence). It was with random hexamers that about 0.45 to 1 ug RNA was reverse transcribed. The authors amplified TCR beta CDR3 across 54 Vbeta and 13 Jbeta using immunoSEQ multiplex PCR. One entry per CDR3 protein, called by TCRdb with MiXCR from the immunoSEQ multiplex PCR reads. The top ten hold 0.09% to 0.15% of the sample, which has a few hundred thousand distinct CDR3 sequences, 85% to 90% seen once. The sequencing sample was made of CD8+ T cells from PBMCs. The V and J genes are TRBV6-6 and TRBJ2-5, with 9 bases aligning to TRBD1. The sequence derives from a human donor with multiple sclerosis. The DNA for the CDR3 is TGTGCCAGTCGACAGGGGGAGGATGAGACCCAGTACTTC. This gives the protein CASRQGEDETQYF.